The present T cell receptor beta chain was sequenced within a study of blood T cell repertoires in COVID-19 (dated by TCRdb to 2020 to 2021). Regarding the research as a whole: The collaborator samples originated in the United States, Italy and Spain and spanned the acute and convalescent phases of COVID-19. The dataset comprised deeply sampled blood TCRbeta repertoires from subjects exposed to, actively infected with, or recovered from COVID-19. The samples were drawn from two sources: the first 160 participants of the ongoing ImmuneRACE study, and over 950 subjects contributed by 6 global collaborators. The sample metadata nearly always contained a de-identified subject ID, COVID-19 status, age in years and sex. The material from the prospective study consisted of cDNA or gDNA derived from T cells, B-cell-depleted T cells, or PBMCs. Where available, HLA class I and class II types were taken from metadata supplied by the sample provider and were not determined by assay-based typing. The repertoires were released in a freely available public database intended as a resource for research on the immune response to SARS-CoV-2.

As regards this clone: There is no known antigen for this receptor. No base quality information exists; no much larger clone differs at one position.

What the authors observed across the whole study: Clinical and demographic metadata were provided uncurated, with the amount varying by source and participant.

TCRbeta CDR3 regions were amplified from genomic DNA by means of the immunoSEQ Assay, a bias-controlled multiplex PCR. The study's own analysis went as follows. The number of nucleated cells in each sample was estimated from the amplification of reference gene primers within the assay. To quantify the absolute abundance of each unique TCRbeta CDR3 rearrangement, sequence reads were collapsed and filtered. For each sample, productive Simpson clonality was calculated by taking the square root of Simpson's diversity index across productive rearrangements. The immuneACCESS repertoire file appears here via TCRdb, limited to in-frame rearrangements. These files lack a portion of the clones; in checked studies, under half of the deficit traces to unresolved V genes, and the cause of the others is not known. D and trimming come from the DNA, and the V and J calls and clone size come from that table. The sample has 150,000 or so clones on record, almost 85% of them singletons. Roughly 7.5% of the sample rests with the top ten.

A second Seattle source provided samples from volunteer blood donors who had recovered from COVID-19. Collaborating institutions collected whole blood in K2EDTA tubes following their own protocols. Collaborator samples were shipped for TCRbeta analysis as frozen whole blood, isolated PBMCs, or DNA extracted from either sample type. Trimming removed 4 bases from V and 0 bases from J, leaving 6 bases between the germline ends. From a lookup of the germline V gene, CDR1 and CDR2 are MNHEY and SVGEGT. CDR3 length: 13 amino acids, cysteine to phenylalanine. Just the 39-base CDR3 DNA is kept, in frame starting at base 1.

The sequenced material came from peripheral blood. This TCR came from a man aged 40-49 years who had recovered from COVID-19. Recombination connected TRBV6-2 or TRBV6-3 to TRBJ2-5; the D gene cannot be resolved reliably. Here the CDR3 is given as CASSSMYQETQYF. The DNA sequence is TGTGCCAGCAGTTCTATGTACCAAGAGACCCAGTACTTC.